Below, one T cell receptor (beta chain) is given with its context. This clone's antigen is unknown. No much larger clone exists at a distance of one base, and base qualities are not known. To demonstrate the VDJtools post-analysis software, TCR beta repertoires were profiled from the peripheral blood of about 13 young patients with multiple sclerosis. Multiple sclerosis patients were children and adolescents aged about 6 to 16 years. This sample was taken from a study of post-analysis software for immune sequencing data (dated by TCRdb to the mid-2010s). As for the study more broadly: Recorded disease courses included relapsing-remitting, secondary progressive and progressive-relapsing multiple sclerosis, with some patients lacking subtype annotation. The multiple sclerosis patient repertoires were compared with 10 to 12 previously published healthy control repertoires from donors aged about 6 to 28 years. A subset of samples was prepared in parallel using single-end sample barcoding, then pooled and co-amplified after Illumina adapter ligation.

The full study reports these points: The control group was slightly older than the multiple sclerosis patient group. Patients showed significantly higher frequencies than controls for five TRBV segments, among them TRBV5-6, TRBV5-1 and TRBV20-1. Strong co-clustering of samples prepared in the same batch was shown by direct clustering with F measure, prompting a batch-effect correction. Compared with controls, multiple sclerosis patients had significantly lower normalized Chao1 diversity, a finding suggesting substantial peripheral T-cell clonal expansion.

Libraries came from PCR. Sequencing relied on an Illumina HiSeq 2500. To reduce PCR and sequencing biases, unique molecular identifiers were built into the TCR beta cDNA libraries. Approximately 500,000 cDNA molecules were obtained for every 1 to 10 million input T cells, so each molecule roughly corresponded to one T cell. Patient libraries were prepared and sequenced with the same protocol used for the earlier healthy control dataset. Samples belonging to the same batch were prepared together, multiplexed and sequenced on a shared HiSeq lane. Under the source paper's analysis protocol: MIGEC was used to process the raw barcoded reads, and molecular identifier groups with only a single read were discarded before consensus assembly and CDR3 extraction. VDJtools was used for post-analysis of the clonotype tables, with diversity normalized by down-sampling every dataset to the smallest sample size. In repertoire overlap clustering, CDR3 amino acid sequences, but not nucleotide sequences, were matched to correct batch-related cross-sample contamination. TCRdb redid the processing of the public reads, applying fastp at Q25 and MiXCR, and retained in-frame beta chains. Rows matching on CDR3 protein sequence are summarized as one entry with the most common DNA and genes. The V and J calls were determined by TCRdb, not by the authors. This sample lists a few hundred thousand distinct CDR3 sequences; approximately 37% were detected once. Of the sample, approximately 7.1% is held by the ten largest clones.

Ends trimmed: V by 2 bases, J by 7 bases; bases unmatched to a gene: 8. According to the germline V gene, CDR1 reads SGHRS and CDR2 reads YFSETQ. The CDR3 numbers 15 residues from cysteine through phenylalanine. The sequence is cut down to CDR3 DNA, 45 bases in frame from base 1. This sequence was found in a girl between 2 and 10 years old with multiple sclerosis. The sample was blood. The sequence links TRBV5-1 to TRBJ1-4; TRBD1 agrees with 7 junctional bases. The CDR3: CASSLTGTEIEKLFF. The bases read TGCGCCAGCAGCTTAACCGGGACAGAAATTGAAAAACTGTTTTTT.